Given below is one TCR beta chain in context. These data are taken from a study of blood T cell repertoires in COVID-19. Germline lookup yields CDR1 SGHTA and CDR2 FQGNSA. Trimming pared 1 base from V and 8 bases from J, leaving 10 bases between. The CDR3 extends over 13 amino acids. The assay was immunoSEQ multiplex PCR, and TCRdb's table has in-frame clones only and misses some. The sample shows fewer than 120,000 clones, roughly four fifths of them seen only once. The source material was peripheral blood. The chain links TRBV7-2 to TRBJ2-3; weak D call: TRBD1 (5 bases). The sequence was obtained from a woman aged 60-75 years with acute or convalescent COVID-19. The CDR3 sequence: CASSLGRRGTQYF. CDR3 DNA sequence: TGTGCCAGCAGCTTAGGCCGTAGGGGTACGCAGTATTTT.